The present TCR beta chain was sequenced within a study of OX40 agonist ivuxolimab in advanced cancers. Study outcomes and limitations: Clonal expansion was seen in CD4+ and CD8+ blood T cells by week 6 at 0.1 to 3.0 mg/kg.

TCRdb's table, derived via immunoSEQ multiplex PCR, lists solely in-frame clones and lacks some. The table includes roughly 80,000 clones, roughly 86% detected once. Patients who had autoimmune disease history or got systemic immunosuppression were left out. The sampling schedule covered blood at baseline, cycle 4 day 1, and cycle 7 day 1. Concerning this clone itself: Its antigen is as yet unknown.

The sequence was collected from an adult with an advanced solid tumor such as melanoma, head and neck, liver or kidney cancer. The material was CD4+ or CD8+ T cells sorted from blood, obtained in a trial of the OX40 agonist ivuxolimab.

The CDR3 region has the DNA TGTGCCAGTAGTATAAAGGGCAGGGGACCCTATGGCTACACCTTC. Its protein is CASSIKGRGPYGYTF. This sequence joins TRBV19 and TRBJ1-2; tentative D call: TRBD1 (6 bases). CDR1 and CDR2 from the germline V gene are LNHDA and SQIVND (reference sequence). This CDR3 region has 15 residues. V dropped 2 bases and J dropped 4 bases, with 14 bases sitting between them.